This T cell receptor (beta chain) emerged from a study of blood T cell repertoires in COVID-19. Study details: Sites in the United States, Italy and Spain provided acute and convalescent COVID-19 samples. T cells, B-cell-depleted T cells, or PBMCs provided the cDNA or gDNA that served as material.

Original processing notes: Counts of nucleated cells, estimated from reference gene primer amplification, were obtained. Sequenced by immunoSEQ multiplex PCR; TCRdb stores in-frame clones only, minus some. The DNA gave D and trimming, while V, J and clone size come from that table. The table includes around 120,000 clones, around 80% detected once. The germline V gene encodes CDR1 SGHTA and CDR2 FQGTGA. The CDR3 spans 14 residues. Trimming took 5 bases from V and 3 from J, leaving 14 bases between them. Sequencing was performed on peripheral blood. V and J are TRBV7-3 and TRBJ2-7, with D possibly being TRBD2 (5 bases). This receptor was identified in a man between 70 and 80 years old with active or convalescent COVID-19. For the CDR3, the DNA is TGTGCCAGCAGCCCTTTAGCGTCCGGCTACGAGCAGTACTTC. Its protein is CASSPLASGYEQYF.